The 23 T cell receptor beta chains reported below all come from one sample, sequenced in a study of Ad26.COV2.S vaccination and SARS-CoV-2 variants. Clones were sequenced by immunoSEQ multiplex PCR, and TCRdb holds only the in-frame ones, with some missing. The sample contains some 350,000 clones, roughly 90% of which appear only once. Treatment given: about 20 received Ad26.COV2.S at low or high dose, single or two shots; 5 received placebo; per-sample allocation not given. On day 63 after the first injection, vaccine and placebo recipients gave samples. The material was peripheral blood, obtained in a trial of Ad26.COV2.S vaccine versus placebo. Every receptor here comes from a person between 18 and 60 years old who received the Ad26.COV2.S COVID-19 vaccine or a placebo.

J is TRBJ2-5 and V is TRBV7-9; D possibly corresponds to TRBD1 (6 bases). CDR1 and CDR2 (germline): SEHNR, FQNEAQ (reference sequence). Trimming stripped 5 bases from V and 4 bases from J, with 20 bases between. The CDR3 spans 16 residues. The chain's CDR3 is CASSLGTPSRGETQYF. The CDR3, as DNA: TGTGCCAGCAGCCTCGGGACACCTTCTAGGGGAGAGACCCAGTACTTC.

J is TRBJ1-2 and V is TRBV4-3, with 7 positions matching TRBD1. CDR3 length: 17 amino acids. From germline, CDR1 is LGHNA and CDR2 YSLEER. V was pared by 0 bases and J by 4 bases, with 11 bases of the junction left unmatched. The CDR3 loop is CASSQDTGQDYLYGYTF. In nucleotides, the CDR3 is TGCGCCAGCAGCCAAGATACTGGACAGGATTACCTCTATGGCTACACCTTC.

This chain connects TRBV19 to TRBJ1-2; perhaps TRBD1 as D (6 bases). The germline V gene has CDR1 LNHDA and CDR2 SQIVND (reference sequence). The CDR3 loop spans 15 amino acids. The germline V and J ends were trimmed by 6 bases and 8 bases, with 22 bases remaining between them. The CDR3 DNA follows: TGTGCCAGTAGGCCCTCCGGGACACCGGGCGGGGGCTACACCTTC. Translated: CASRPSGTPGGGYTF.

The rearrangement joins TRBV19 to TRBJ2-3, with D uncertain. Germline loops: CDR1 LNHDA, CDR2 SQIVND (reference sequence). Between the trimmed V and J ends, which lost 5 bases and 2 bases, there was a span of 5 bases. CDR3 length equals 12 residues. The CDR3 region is CASSQDTDTQYF. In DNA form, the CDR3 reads TGTGCCAGTAGTCAAGACACAGATACGCAGTATTTT.

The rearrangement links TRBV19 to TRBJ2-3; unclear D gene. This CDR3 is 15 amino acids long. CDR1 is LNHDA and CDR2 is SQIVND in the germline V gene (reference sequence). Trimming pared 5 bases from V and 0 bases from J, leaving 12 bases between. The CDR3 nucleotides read TGTGCCAGTAGTTCCGTAGGCGCTAGCACAGATACGCAGTATTTT. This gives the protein CASSSVGASTDTQYF.

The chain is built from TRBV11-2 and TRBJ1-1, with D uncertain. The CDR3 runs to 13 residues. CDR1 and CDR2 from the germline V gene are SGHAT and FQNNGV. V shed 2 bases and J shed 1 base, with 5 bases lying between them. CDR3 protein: CASSLSENTEAFF. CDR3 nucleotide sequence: TGTGCCAGCAGCTTATCAGAGAACACTGAAGCTTTCTTT.

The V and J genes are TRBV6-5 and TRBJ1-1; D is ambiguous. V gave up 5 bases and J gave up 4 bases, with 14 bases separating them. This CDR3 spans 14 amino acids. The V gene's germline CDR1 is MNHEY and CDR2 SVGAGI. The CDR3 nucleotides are TGTGCCAGCAGTCGCGTGGGCGGGGTCACTGAAGCTTTCTTT. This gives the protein CASSRVGGVTEAFF.

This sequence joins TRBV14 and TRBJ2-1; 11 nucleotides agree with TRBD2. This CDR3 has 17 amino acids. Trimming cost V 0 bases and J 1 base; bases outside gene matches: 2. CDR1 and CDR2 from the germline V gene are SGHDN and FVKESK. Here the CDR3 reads CASSQDRLAGSYNEQFF. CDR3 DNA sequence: TGTGCCAGCAGCCAAGACCGACTAGCGGGATCCTACAATGAGCAGTTCTTC.

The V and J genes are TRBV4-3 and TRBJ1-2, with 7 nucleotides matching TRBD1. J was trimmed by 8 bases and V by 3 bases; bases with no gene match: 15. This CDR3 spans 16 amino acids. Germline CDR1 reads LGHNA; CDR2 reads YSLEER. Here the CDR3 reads CASSQDRRTGAGGYTF. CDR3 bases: TGCGCCAGCAGCCAGGACCGACGAACAGGGGCGGGAGGCTACACCTTC.

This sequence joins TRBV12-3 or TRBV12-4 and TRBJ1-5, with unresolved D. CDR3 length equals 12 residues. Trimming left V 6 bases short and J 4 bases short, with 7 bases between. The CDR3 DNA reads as TGTGCCAGCAGCCCTACTAATCAGCCCCAGCATTTT. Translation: CASSPTNQPQHF.

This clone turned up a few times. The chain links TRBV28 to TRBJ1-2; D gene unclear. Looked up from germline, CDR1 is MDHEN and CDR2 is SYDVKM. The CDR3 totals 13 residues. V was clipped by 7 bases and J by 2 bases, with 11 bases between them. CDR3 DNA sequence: TGTGCCAGCACCTCACCCTCGAACTATGGCTACACCTTC. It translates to CASTSPSNYGYTF.

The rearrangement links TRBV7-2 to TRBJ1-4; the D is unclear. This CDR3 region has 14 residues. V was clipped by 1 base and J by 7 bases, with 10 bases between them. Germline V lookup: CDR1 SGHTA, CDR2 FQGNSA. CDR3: CASSLGRVPEKLFF. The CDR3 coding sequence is TGTGCCAGCAGCTTAGGACGGGTCCCTGAAAAACTGTTTTTT.

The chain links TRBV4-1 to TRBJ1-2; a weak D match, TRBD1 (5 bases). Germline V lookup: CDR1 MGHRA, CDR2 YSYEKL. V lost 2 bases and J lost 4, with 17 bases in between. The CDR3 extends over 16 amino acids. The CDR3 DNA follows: TGCGCCAGCAGCCAAAGACATGGGGACTCGGGCTATGGCTACACCTTC. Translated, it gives CASSQRHGDSGYGYTF.

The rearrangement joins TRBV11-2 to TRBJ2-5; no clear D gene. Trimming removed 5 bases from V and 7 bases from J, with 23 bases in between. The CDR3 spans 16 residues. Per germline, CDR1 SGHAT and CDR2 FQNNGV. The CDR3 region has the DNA TGTGCCAGCAGCGTCTCCCTAGAGGACGCCCGCCGGACCCAGTACTTC. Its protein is CASSVSLEDARRTQYF.

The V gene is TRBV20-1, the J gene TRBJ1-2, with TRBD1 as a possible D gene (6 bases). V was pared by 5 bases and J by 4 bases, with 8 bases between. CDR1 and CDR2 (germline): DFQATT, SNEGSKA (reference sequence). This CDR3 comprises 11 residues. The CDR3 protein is CSAVDSYGYTF. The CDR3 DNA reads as TGCAGTGCTGTGGACAGCTATGGCTACACCTTC.

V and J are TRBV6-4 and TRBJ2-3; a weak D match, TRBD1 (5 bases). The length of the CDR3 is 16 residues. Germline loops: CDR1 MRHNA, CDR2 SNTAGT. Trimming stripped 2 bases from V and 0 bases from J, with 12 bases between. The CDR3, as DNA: TGTGCCAGCAGTGACCGGCAGGGCTACAGCACAGATACGCAGTATTTT. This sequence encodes CASSDRQGYSTDTQYF.

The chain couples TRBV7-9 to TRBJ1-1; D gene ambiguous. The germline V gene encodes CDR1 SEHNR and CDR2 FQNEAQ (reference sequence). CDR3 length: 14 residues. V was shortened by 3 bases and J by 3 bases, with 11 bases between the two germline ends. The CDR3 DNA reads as TGTGCCAGCAGCTTTAGGGCAGATCACACTGAAGCTTTCTTT. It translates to CASSFRADHTEAFF.

For the CDR3, the DNA is TGTGCCAGCAGTGAAAAGACAGGGGGGTGGGAGACCCAGTACTTC. Its translation is CASSEKTGGWETQYF. The chain is built from TRBV6-1 and TRBJ2-5; 9 nucleotides match TRBD1. This CDR3 is 15 amino acids long. J lost 5 bases, V lost 2 bases, and 6 bases had no gene match. Germline V gene lookup returns CDR1 MNHNS and CDR2 SASEGT.

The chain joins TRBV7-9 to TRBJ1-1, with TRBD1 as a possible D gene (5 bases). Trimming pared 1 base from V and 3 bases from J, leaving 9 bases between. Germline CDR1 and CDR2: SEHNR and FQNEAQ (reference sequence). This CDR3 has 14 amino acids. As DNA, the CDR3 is TGTGCCAGCAGCTTAGTCTGGGGGGACACTGAAGCTTTCTTT. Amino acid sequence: CASSLVWGDTEAFF.

DNA for the CDR3: TGTGCCAGCACCTCGGCCCCCGAGGGGAATCAGCCCCAGCATTTT. Its protein is CASTSAPEGNQPQHF. The rearrangement joins TRBV9 to TRBJ1-5; the D gene is possibly TRBD1 (5 bases). The V end was cut by 6 bases, the J end by 4 bases, with 17 bases between. This CDR3 has 15 amino acids. Germline values: CDR1 SGDLS, CDR2 YYNGEE.

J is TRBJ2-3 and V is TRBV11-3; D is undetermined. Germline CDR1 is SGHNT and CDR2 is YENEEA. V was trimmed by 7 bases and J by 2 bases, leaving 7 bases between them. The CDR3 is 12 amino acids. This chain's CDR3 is CASTLPTDTQYF. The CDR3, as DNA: TGTGCCAGCACCCTCCCCACAGATACGCAGTATTTT.

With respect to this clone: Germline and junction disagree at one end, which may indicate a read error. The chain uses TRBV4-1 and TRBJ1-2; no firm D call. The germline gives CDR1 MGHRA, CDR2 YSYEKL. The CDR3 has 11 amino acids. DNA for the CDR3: TGCGCCAGCAGCCATGCCGGAGGACCGCTCTTC. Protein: CASSHAGGPLF.

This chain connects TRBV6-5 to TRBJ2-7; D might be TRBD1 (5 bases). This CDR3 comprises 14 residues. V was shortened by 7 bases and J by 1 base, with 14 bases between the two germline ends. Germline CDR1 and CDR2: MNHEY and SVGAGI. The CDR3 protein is CASTPLDSSYEQYF. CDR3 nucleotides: TGTGCCAGCACTCCGCTCGACAGTTCCTACGAGCAGTACTTC.